One sample yielded the 7 T cell receptor beta chains listed below, sequenced in a study of CD4 T cells in relation to SARS-CoV-2 and coronaviruses. Data came from immunoSEQ multiplex PCR; TCRdb stores just in-frame clones and leaves some out. This sample has approximately 36,000 clones, with 77% found just once. The antigens of these receptors remain unknown. Sequenced: memory CD4+ T cells from PBMCs, cultured in vitro. The receptor source for this set is an adult with COVID-19.

The sample holds a few counts of this clone. V gene TRBV5-6 combines with J gene TRBJ2-1; 9 positions agree with TRBD2. Trimming removed 2 bases from V and 0 bases from J; junction bases left unmatched: 9. This CDR3 has 18 amino acids. From germline, CDR1 is SGHDT and CDR2 YYEEEE. The CDR3 sequence: CASSFRAGGRSSYNEQFF. CDR3 DNA sequence: TGTGCCAGCAGCTTTAGGGCGGGAGGGCGTAGCTCCTACAATGAGCAGTTCTTC.

The rearrangement uses TRBV19 and TRBJ2-7, with D perhaps TRBD2 (6 bases). CDR3 length: 15 residues. The V gene's germline CDR1 is LNHDA and CDR2 SQIVND (reference sequence). V lost 4 bases and J lost 4, with 17 bases in between. The CDR3 region is CASSKLGSGGYEQYF. In DNA form, the CDR3 reads TGTGCCAGTAGTAAATTGGGGAGCGGAGGGTACGAGCAGTACTTC.

This clone was counted once. V and J are TRBV24-1 and TRBJ2-7; D gene ambiguous. The CDR3 runs 15 residues. Germline values: CDR1 KGHDR, CDR2 SFDVKD. V lost 3 bases and J lost 3, with 14 bases in between. The CDR3 sequence: CATSDRTANFYEQYF. For the CDR3, the DNA is TGTGCCACCAGTGATCGGACGGCTAATTTCTACGAGCAGTACTTC.

V and J are TRBV19 and TRBJ1-5; D unresolved. CDR3 length: 16 residues. CDR1 and CDR2 (germline): LNHDA, SQIVND (reference sequence). Trimming pared 4 bases from V and 1 base from J, leaving 14 bases between. The chain's CDR3 is CASSTQPRASNQPQHF. In DNA form, the CDR3 reads TGTGCCAGTAGTACCCAGCCCCGAGCCAGCAATCAGCCCCAGCATTTT.

This clone was picked up a small number of times. The rearrangement links TRBV11-2 to TRBJ2-3; D uncertain. The CDR3 is made up of 16 amino acids. Germline values: CDR1 SGHAT, CDR2 FQNNGV. V lost 1 base and J 6 bases, leaving 17 bases between the germline ends. The CDR3 reads CASSLGSSSLSDTQYF. The DNA of the CDR3 is TGTGCCAGCAGCTTAGGTAGTAGCTCTCTCAGCGATACGCAGTATTTT.

The rearrangement joins TRBV20-1 to TRBJ2-5; the D is unclear. In germline, CDR1 is DFQATT, CDR2 SNEGSKA (reference sequence). Trimming removed 6 bases at V and 1 base at J, with 6 bases between. The CDR3 consists of 11 residues. The CDR3 protein is CSAEIQETQYF. The CDR3 nucleotides are TGCAGTGCGGAAATCCAAGAGACCCAGTACTTC.

The chain combines TRBV3-1 (or the pseudogene TRBV3-2) with TRBJ2-3, with 11 bases that match TRBD2. The CDR3 extends over 16 amino acids. After removal of 0 bases from V and 3 bases from J, the junction contained 2 bases not matched to a gene. Germline CDR1 is LGHDT and CDR2 is YNNKEL (reference sequence). CDR3 residues: CASSQDLAGGTDTQYF. The CDR3 bases are TGTGCCAGCAGCCAAGATCTAGCGGGAGGAACAGATACGCAGTATTTT.